The 13 T cell receptor beta chains below were found in one sample sequenced in a study of OX40 agonist ivuxolimab in advanced cancers. Repertoires were generated with immunoSEQ multiplex PCR, while TCRdb's copy carries only in-frame clones and drops some. The repertoire consists of about 130,000 clones, with 90% occurring once and the leading ten covering 1.1%. Sequenced material: CD4+ or CD8+ T cells sorted from blood, taken in a trial of the OX40 agonist ivuxolimab. The receptors were gathered from an adult with an advanced solid tumor such as melanoma, head and neck, liver or kidney cancer.

CDR3 sequence: CASSLEFPPGGGNTIYF. The CDR3 DNA reads as TGTGCCAGCAGCTTAGAGTTCCCACCCGGGGGAGGAAACACCATATATTTT. V and J are TRBV7-8 and TRBJ1-3; a possible D gene is TRBD1 (5 bases). Germline lookup yields CDR1 SGHVS and CDR2 FQNEAQ. The CDR3 runs 17 residues. Trimming removed 1 base from V and 4 bases from J, with 17 bases in between.

V usage is TRBV6-4 and J usage is TRBJ2-6; D gene uncertain. The CDR3 runs 14 residues. Per germline, CDR1 MRHNA and CDR2 SNTAGT. Trimming shortened V by 4 bases and J by 2 bases, and 6 bases separated the two germline ends. CDR3 sequence: CASSGMAGANVLTF. As DNA, the CDR3 is TGTGCCAGCAGTGGTATGGCTGGGGCCAACGTCCTGACTTTC.

The rearrangement links TRBV19 to TRBJ2-2; TRBD1 matches 9 bases. CDR1 and CDR2 (germline): LNHDA, SQIVND (reference sequence). The trim removed 5 bases at V and 5 bases at J, leaving 3 bases unmatched. This CDR3 has 14 amino acids. CDR3 loop: CASSGTGRTGELFF. In DNA form, the CDR3 reads TGTGCCAGTAGTGGGACAGGGAGGACCGGGGAGCTGTTTTTT.

The rearrangement uses TRBV10-3 and TRBJ2-5; no firm D call. Germline V gene data show CDR1 as ENHRY and CDR2 as SYGVKD. The CDR3 runs 14 residues. V was cut by 3 bases and J by 1 base, with 9 bases left in between. CDR3 in amino acids: CAISEGLGQETQYF. DNA for the CDR3: TGTGCCATCAGTGAAGGGTTGGGCCAAGAGACCCAGTACTTC.

This rearrangement joins TRBV5-1 to TRBJ2-1, with 7 bases aligning to TRBD1. With V trimmed by 4 bases and J by 8 bases, 6 bases remained unmatched. This CDR3 has 13 amino acids. Germline lookup yields CDR1 SGHRS and CDR2 YFSETQ. CDR3 in DNA: TGCGCCAGCAGCACTACAGGGGTCGATGAGCAGTTCTTC. Amino acids: CASSTTGVDEQFF.

The rearrangement joins TRBV29-1 to TRBJ2-2; 7 bases are shared with TRBD1. The germline gives CDR1 SQVTM, CDR2 ANQGSEA. V gave up 1 base and J gave up 2 bases; unmatched junction bases: 4. CDR3 length: 15 amino acids. DNA of the CDR3: TGCAGCGTTGAAGGGCGACAGGGCAACACCGGGGAGCTGTTTTTT. It translates to CSVEGRQGNTGELFF.

The chain couples TRBV27 to TRBJ2-3; 9 bases align to TRBD2. Germline CDR1 MNHEY, CDR2 SMNVEV (reference sequence). Trimming cost V 9 bases and J 6 bases; bases outside gene matches: 10. This CDR3 has 14 residues. CDR3 sequence: CASGIAGVVDTQYF. In nucleotides, the CDR3 is TGTGCCAGTGGGATAGCGGGAGTTGTGGATACGCAGTATTTT.

This clone appeared a single time. The chain links TRBV9 to TRBJ1-3, with TRBD1 matching 8 bases. The trim removed 3 bases at V and 0 bases at J, leaving 5 bases unmatched. This CDR3 spans 16 amino acids. The germline V gene has CDR1 SGDLS and CDR2 YYNGEE. CDR3 amino acids: CASSERQGYSGNTIYF. DNA of the CDR3: TGTGCCAGCAGCGAGAGACAGGGGTACTCTGGAAACACCATATATTTT.

In its sample, this clone was seen once. This chain connects TRBV4-2 to TRBJ1-1; no clear D gene. V lost 1 base, J lost 9 bases, and 9 bases lay in between. Per germline, CDR1 LGHNA and CDR2 YNFKEQ. The CDR3 consists of 12 residues. CDR3 in amino acids: CASSQVQKKAFF. In DNA form, the CDR3 reads TGTGCCAGCAGCCAAGTACAGAAGAAAGCTTTCTTT.

The rearrangement links TRBV18 to TRBJ2-5; D uncertain. Germline CDR1 is KGHSH and CDR2 is LQKENI. The germline V and J ends were trimmed by 1 base and 5 bases, with 20 bases remaining between them. The CDR3 runs 17 residues. CDR3 DNA sequence: TGTGCCAGCTCACCACTATCCCAAACTTCGGGTCGGGAGACCCAGTACTTC. It yields the protein CASSPLSQTSGRETQYF.

V is TRBV28 and J is TRBJ2-5, with D perhaps matching TRBD1 (6 bases). The CDR3 is 13 residues long. Per the germline V gene, CDR1 is MDHEN and CDR2 is SYDVKM. The V gene lost 6 bases and the J gene lost 4 bases, with 12 bases spanning the gap. CDR3 in amino acids: CASSVQGPETQYF. The DNA of the CDR3 is TGTGCCAGCAGCGTACAGGGACCAGAGACCCAGTACTTC. The whole variable domain, remainder taken from reference TRBV28 and TRBJ2-5, is DVKVTQSSRYLVKRTGEKVFLECVQDMDHENMFWYRQDPGLGLRLIYFSYDVKMKEKGDIPEGYSVSREKKERFSLILESASTNQTSMYLCASSVQGPETQYFGPGTRLLVL.

The J gene is TRBJ2-3, the V gene TRBV18; 14 positions agree with TRBD2. After removal of 2 bases from V and 0 bases from J, the junction contained 7 bases not matched to a gene. The V gene's germline CDR1 is KGHSH and CDR2 LQKENI. The CDR3 runs to 19 residues. The DNA of the CDR3 is TGTGCCAGCTCACCAATCGGACTAGCGGGAGGCGGGAGCACAGATACGCAGTATTTT. Its protein product is CASSPIGLAGGGSTDTQYF.

The chain joins TRBV2 to TRBJ2-3; D is ambiguous. Between the trimmed V and J ends, which lost 2 bases and 0 bases, there was a span of 9 bases. The CDR3 is 15 amino acids. CDR1 and CDR2 (germline): SNHLY, FYNNEI. The CDR3 sequence is CASSERHLSTDTQYF. CDR3 coding DNA: TGTGCCAGCAGTGAACGTCACCTTAGCACAGATACGCAGTATTTT.